A selection of T cell receptor beta chains follows, all from one sample in a study of CD8+CD57+ T cells in acquired aplastic anemia. Via MiXCR, TCRdb re-called the reads, giving one row per CDR3 protein. The sample contains around 200,000 distinct CDR3 sequences, roughly 55% of which appear only once. Specimen: sorted CD4+, CD8+, or CD8+CD57+ T cells (not recorded which) from PBMCs. All receptors derive from a human donor in good health. The CDR3 runs from the conserved cysteine through the conserved F or W. Each record gives: V gene, J gene, D gene, clone size, CDR3 protein, CDR3 DNA. D genes are given only for firm matches. A clone size is listed for some rows: how often the clone was seen (once, few, many), or a class if it is expanded.

TRBV6-6	TRBJ1-2	-	few	CASSYTVLGPQLGYTF	TGTGCCAGCAGTTATACCGTCCTCGGGCCCCAGTTGGGCTACACCTTC
TRBV5-1	TRBJ1-1	-	many	CASSLVGLPNTEAFF	TGCGCCAGCAGCTTGGTGGGACTTCCGAACACTGAAGCTTTCTTT
TRBV20-1	TRBJ1-1	TRBD1	-	CSASGDRVEAFF	TGCAGTGCTAGCGGAGACAGGGTTGAAGCTTTCTTT
TRBV29-1	TRBJ2-7	TRBD2	once	CSVEGLAGTSYEQYF	TGCAGCGTTGAAGGTCTAGCGGGGACCTCCTACGAGCAGTACTTC
TRBV14	TRBJ2-7	TRBD1	few	CASSRTGANKDEQYF	TGTGCCAGCTCTCGGACAGGGGCTAATAAGGACGAGCAGTACTTC
TRBV24-1	TRBJ2-7	-	-	CATSDCPGNSELYF	TGTGCCACCAGTGATTGTCCAGGGAACTCCGAGCTGTACTTC
TRBV7-9	TRBJ1-2	-	-	CAGGPDGSNYGYTF	TGTGCCGGGGGCCCAGACGGCTCTAACTATGGCTACACCTTC
TRBV7-9	TRBJ2-5	-	once	CASSFSNFEAYEQRKETQYF	TGTGCCAGCAGCTTTTCTAACTTCGAAGCCTACGAGCAGAGGAAAGAGACCCAGTACTTC
TRBV5-4	TRBJ2-5	TRBD2	-	CASSTRTSGGAAKTQYF	TGTGCCAGCAGCACTCGGACTAGCGGGGGGGCCGCCAAGACCCAGTACTTC
TRBV10-3	TRBJ2-3	-	-	CAISVGRLTSTDTQYF	TGTGCCATCAGTGTGGGCAGGCTCACTAGCACAGATACGCAGTATTTT
TRBV29-1	TRBJ1-1	-	-	CSVGRREAFF	TGCAGCGTTGGCAGAAGGGAAGCTTTCTTT
TRBV7-9	TRBJ1-1	-	many	CASSLGNIVNTEAFF	TGTGCCAGCAGCTTAGGAAACATCGTGAACACTGAAGCTTTCTTT
TRBV10-3	TRBJ1-1	-	few	CAISESGGVNTEAFF	TGTGCCATCAGTGAGTCAGGGGGAGTGAACACTGAAGCTTTCTTT
TRBV2	TRBJ2-6	-	-	CASSPEGSGANVLTF	TGTGCCAGCAGTCCGGAGGGCTCTGGGGCCAACGTCCTGACTTTC
TRBV29-1	TRBJ1-2	-	-	CSATSGGGYGYTF	TGCAGCGCTACATCCGGGGGGGGCTATGGCTACACCTTC
TRBV9	TRBJ1-1	-	many	CASSDRDKATNEAFF	TGTGCCAGCAGCGACCGGGACAAGGCGACCAATGAAGCTTTCTTT
TRBV13	TRBJ2-5	-	many	CASSLGPQETQYF	TGTGCCAGCAGCTTAGGCCCCCAAGAGACCCAGTACTTC
TRBV10-3	TRBJ2-7	TRBD1	few	CAISERDSSYEQYF	TGTGCCATCAGTGAGAGGGACAGCTCCTACGAGCAGTACTTC
TRBV4-2	TRBJ2-7	-	many	CASSQGTGEFHYEQYF	TGTGCCAGCAGCCAAGGTACGGGAGAGTTCCACTACGAGCAGTACTTC
TRBV5-5	TRBJ1-1	-	-	CASSSYRGEAFF	TGTGCCAGCAGCTCCTACCGGGGTGAAGCTTTCTTT
TRBV20-1	TRBJ1-2	-	-	CSAKRESYGYTF	TGCAGTGCTAAAAGGGAGAGCTATGGCTACACCTTC
TRBV25-1	TRBJ1-5	-	many	CASSDGRGNQPQHF	TGTGCCAGCAGTGACGGGAGGGGGAATCAGCCCCAGCATTTT
TRBV25-1	TRBJ2-2	-	-	CASSEEVWATGELFF	TGTGCCAGCAGTGAAGAAGTCTGGGCTACCGGGGAGCTGTTTTTT
TRBV7-6	TRBJ2-1	-	many	CASSLLGTDYNEQFF	TGTGCCAGCAGCCTGCTGGGGACGGACTACAATGAGCAGTTCTTC
TRBV2	TRBJ2-6	TRBD2	-	CASSPQEREGTYVLTF	TGTGCCAGCAGCCCCCAGGAGCGGGAGGGTACCTACGTCCTGACTTTC
TRBV27	TRBJ2-7	-	many	CASEGAYEQYF	TGTGCCAGCGAAGGGGCCTACGAGCAGTACTTC
TRBV7-9	TRBJ1-1	-	-	CASSLIGIGSEAFF	TGTGCCAGCAGCTTAATTGGGATTGGGTCTGAAGCTTTCTTT
TRBV19	TRBJ2-3	-	-	CASRQGGSTDTQYF	TGTGCCAGTCGTCAGGGAGGAAGCACAGATACGCAGTATTTT
TRBV4-1	TRBJ2-7	-	many	CASSQDPDGLDYEQYF	TGCGCCAGCAGCCAAGACCCGGACGGGCTAGACTACGAGCAGTACTTC
TRBV27	TRBJ2-7	TRBD2	-	CASSPWTRFREQYF	TGTGCCAGCAGTCCTTGGACTAGGTTCCGGGAGCAGTACTTC
TRBV15	TRBJ2-3	TRBD2	many	CATSRGTSGGTDTQYF	TGTGCCACCAGCAGAGGAACTAGCGGGGGCACAGATACGCAGTATTTT
TRBV6-5	TRBJ1-2	-	-	CASSYLTGLGYTF	TGTGCCAGCAGTTACCTCACGGGTCTAGGCTACACCTTC
TRBV6-5	TRBJ2-1	-	-	CASSYYGGGEQFF	TGTGCCAGCAGTTACTACGGGGGTGGTGAGCAGTTCTTC
TRBV30	TRBJ2-1	TRBD2	many	CAGKAGAYNEQFF	TGTGCCGGAAAAGCGGGAGCGTACAATGAGCAGTTCTTC
TRBV9	TRBJ2-3	TRBD2	many	CASSVVLAGDIDTQYF	TGTGCCAGCAGCGTAGTTCTAGCGGGGGATATCGATACGCAGTATTTT
TRBV7-4	TRBJ2-2	-	-	CASSLLAGTTGELFF	TGTGCCAGCAGCTTATTAGCAGGGACCACCGGGGAGCTGTTTTTT
TRBV10-3	TRBJ1-1	TRBD1	-	CAISEPDRGMNTEAFF	TGTGCCATCAGTGAGCCCGACAGGGGAATGAACACTGAAGCTTTCTTT
TRBV7-6	TRBJ2-7	-	many	CASSLAGSSSYEQYF	TGTGCCAGCAGCTTAGCGGGCAGTAGCTCCTACGAGCAGTACTTC
TRBV20-1	TRBJ2-3	TRBD2	-	CSAIHLKERGSTTDTQYF	TGCAGTGCTATTCACCTCAAAGAGCGGGGGAGTACCACAGATACGCAGTATTTT
TRBV20-1	TRBJ1-1	-	-	CSARESSGKGGTEAFF	TGCAGTGCTAGAGAATCGTCCGGGAAGGGTGGAACTGAAGCTTTCTTT
TRBV11-3	TRBJ1-4	-	many	CASSPSDPGEKLFF	TGTGCCAGCAGCCCGTCCGACCCGGGTGAAAAACTGTTTTTT
TRBV7-6	TRBJ1-2	-	many	CASSSAGDGYTF	TGTGCCAGCAGTTCTGCAGGGGATGGCTACACCTTC
TRBV7-9	TRBJ1-1	TRBD1	-	CASSSGTGPTEAFF	TGTGCCAGCAGCTCGGGGACAGGGCCCACTGAAGCTTTCTTT
TRBV4-3	TRBJ2-1	TRBD1	many	CASSQATGGSNEQFF	TGCGCCAGCAGCCAAGCGACAGGGGGCTCCAATGAGCAGTTCTTC
TRBV12-3/TRBV12-4	TRBJ1-2	-	-	CASSLAARNYGYTF	TGTGCCAGCAGTTTAGCAGCCAGAAACTATGGCTACACCTTC
TRBV6-6	TRBJ2-7	TRBD2	once	CASSLAGEPKQYF	TGTGCCAGCAGTTTGGCGGGAGAACCCAAGCAGTACTTC
TRBV12-3/TRBV12-4	TRBJ1-1	TRBD1	-	CASKQTGTGDTEAFF	TGTGCCAGCAAGCAGACCGGGACAGGGGACACTGAAGCTTTCTTT
TRBV24-1	TRBJ1-1	-	-	CATARDEWNTEAFF	TGTGCCACCGCAAGGGACGAGTGGAACACTGAAGCTTTCTTT
TRBV7-2	TRBJ2-3	-	-	CASSMQTGDTDTQYF	TGTGCCAGCAGCATGCAGACGGGGGACACAGATACGCAGTATTTT
TRBV7-7	TRBJ2-5	TRBD1	-	CASSPGQGGETQYF	TGTGCTAGCAGCCCGGGACAGGGTGGGGAGACCCAGTACTTC